This T cell receptor beta chain was sequenced during a study of blood T cell repertoires in COVID-19. The CDR3 is 15 amino acids. Germline V gene lookup returns CDR1 SGDLS and CDR2 YYNGEE. V gave up 0 bases and J gave up 6 bases, with 14 bases separating them. Authors' methods: Reference gene primer amplification yielded estimated nucleated cell counts. The repertoire was sequenced with immunoSEQ multiplex PCR; TCRdb's copy has only in-frame clones and lacks some. That table gives V, J and clone size, and the DNA gave D and trimming. The table shows under 250,000 clones, with 85% to 90% occurring only once.

The origin of this receptor is a man in his forties or fifties with COVID-19, enrolled during active disease. The sequencing sample was made of peripheral blood. The chain uses TRBV9 and TRBJ2-3, with D unclear. The CDR3 region is CASSVAKLGPDTQYF. For the CDR3, the DNA is TGTGCCAGCAGCGTAGCGAAGCTTGGTCCCGATACGCAGTATTTT.